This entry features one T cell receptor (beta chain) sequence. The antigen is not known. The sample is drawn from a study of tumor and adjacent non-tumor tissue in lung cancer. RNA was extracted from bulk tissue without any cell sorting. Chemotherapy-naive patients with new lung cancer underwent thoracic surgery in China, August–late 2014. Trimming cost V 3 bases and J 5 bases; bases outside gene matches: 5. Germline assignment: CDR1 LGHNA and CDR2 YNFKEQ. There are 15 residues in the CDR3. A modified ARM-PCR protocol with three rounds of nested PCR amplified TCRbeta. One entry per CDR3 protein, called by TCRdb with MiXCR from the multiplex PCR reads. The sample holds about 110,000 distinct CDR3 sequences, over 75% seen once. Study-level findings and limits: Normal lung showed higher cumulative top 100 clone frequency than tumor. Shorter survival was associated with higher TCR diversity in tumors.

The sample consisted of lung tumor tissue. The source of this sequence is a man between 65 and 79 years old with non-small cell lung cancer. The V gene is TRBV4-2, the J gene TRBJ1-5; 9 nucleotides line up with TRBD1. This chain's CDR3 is CASSHERTGDQPQHF. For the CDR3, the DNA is TGTGCCAGCAGCCATGAACGGACAGGGGATCAGCCCCAGCATTTT.